This paragraph covers one T cell receptor beta chain sequence. The antigen is undetermined. The entry originates in a study of beta chain features in type 1 diabetes. Whole-study findings and limits: When Type 1 diabetes patients were examined, their TCRB CDR3s proved moderately but significantly shorter in all four CD4+ subsets.

CDR1 is MDHEN and CDR2 is SYDVKM in the germline V gene. CDR3 size: 14 residues. The V segment lost 4 bases and the J segment 2 bases; nucleotides outside the gene matches: 5. The sequenced template was cDNA made from the entire isolated RNA. TCRdb's copy holds only in-frame clones and misses some; the assay was immunoSEQ multiplex PCR. The table records around 710,000 clones, over 10% of them present only once. The sample taken for sequencing was naive CD4+ T cells from blood. The V call is TRBV28, the J call TRBJ2-7, with 7 nucleotides matching TRBD2. The clonotype was recovered from a man aged 25 to 40 with type 1 diabetes. The CDR3 region is CASSSSGLAYEQYF. DNA for the CDR3: TGTGCCAGCAGTTCTAGCGGCCTCGCCTACGAGCAGTACTTC. The variable domain in full, with the rest retrieved from reference TRBV28 and TRBJ2-7, is DVKVTQSSRYLVKRTGEKVFLECVQDMDHENMFWYRQDPGLGLRLIYFSYDVKMKEKGDIPEGYSVSREKKERFSLILESASTNQTSMYLCASSSSGLAYEQYFGPGTRLTVT.